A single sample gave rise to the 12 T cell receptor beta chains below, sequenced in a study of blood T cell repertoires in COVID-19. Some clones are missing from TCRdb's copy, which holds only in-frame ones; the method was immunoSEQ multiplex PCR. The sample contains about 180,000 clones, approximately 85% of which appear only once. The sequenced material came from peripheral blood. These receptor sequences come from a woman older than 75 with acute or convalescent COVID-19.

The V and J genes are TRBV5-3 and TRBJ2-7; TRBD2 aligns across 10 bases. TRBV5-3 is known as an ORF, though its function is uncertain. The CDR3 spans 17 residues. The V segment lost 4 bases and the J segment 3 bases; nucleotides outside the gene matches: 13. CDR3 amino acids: CARSIGTLAGALYEQYF. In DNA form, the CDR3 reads TGTGCCAGAAGCATCGGGACCCTAGCGGGAGCGCTCTACGAGCAGTACTTC.

In DNA form, the CDR3 reads TGTGCCAGCAGTTACTCCGGCAGCGCGTTCTTC. It encodes CASSYSGSAFF. The chain recombines TRBV6-6 with TRBJ2-1; no definite D call. The germline gives CDR1 MNHNY, CDR2 SVGAGI (reference sequence). This CDR3 has 11 amino acids. V was clipped by 0 bases and J by 15 bases, with 9 bases between them.

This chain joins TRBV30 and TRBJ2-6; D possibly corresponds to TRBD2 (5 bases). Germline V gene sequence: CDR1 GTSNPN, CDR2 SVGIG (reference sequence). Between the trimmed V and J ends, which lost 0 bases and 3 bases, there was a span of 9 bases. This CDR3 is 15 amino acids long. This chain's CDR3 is CAWSVPRGGANVLTF. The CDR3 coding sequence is TGTGCCTGGAGTGTACCCCGGGGTGGGGCCAACGTCCTGACTTTC.

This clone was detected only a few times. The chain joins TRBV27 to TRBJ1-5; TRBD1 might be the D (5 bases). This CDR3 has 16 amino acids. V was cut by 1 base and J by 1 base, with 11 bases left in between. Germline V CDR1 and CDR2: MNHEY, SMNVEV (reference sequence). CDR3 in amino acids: CASSLWGRASNQPQHF. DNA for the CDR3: TGTGCCAGCAGTTTATGGGGCAGGGCCAGCAATCAGCCCCAGCATTTT.

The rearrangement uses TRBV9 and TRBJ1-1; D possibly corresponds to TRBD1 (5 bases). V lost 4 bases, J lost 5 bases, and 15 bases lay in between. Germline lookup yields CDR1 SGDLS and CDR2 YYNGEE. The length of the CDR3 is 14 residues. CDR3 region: CASSSHLGGTEAFF. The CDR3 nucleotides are TGTGCCAGCAGCTCTCACCTCGGGGGAACTGAAGCTTTCTTT.

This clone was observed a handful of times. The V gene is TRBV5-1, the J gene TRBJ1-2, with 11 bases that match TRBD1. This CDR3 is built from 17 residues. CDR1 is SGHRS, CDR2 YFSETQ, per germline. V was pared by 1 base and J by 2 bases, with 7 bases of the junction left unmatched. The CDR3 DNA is TGCGCCAGCAGCTTGCGGACAGGGGGCATAGGAAACTATGGCTACACCTTC. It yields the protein CASSLRTGGIGNYGYTF.

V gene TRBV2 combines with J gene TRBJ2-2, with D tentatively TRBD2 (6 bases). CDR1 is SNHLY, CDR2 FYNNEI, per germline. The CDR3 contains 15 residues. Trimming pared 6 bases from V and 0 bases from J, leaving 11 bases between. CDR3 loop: CASRVGTANTGELFF. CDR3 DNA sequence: TGTGCCAGCAGGGTCGGGACTGCGAACACCGGGGAGCTGTTTTTT.

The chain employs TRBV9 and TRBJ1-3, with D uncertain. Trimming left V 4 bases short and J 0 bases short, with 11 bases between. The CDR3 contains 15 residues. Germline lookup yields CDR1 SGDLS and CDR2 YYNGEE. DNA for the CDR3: TGTGCCAGCAGCCCACCGGAGTCCTCTGGAAACACCATATATTTT. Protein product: CASSPPESSGNTIYF.

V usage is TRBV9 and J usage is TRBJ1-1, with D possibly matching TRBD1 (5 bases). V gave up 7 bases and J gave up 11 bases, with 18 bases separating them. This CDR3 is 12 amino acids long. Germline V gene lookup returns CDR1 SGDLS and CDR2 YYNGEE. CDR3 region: CASGDGQGWAFF. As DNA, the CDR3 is TGTGCCAGCGGGGATGGGCAGGGATGGGCTTTCTTT. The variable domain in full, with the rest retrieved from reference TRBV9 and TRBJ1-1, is DSGVTQTPKHLITATGQRVTLRCSPRSGDLSVYWYQQSLDQGLQFLIQYYNGEERAKGNILERFSAQQFPDLHSELNLSSLELGDSALYFCASGDGQGWAFFGQGTRLTVV.

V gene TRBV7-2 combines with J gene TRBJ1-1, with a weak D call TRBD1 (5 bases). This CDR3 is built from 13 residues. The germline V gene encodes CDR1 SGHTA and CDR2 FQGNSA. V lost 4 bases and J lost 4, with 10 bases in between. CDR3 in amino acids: CASSSGRVTEAFF. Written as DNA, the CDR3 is TGTGCCAGCAGCTCAGGGCGTGTCACTGAAGCTTTCTTT.

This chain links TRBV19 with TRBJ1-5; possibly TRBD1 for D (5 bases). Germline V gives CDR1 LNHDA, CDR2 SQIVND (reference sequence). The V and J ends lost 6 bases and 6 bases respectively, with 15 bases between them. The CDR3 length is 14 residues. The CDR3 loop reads CASRPRGEGQPQHF. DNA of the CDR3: TGTGCCAGTAGGCCTCGGGGGGAGGGTCAGCCCCAGCATTTT.

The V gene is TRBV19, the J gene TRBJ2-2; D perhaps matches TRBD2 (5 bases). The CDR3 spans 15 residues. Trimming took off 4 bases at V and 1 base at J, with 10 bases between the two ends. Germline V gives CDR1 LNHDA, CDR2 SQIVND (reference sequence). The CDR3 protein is CASSKASRNTGELFF. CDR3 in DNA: TGTGCCAGTAGTAAGGCTAGCCGGAACACCGGGGAGCTGTTTTTT.